The clone carrying this T cell receptor (beta chain) showed up just a few times. This record comes from a study of blood T cell repertoires in COVID-19. Study background: The United States, Italy and Spain were the sources of the acute and convalescent COVID-19 samples. In each case, the material was cDNA or gDNA derived from T cells, B-cell-depleted T cells, or PBMCs.

Per the original data handling: By means of reference gene primer amplification, nucleated cell counts were estimated. Clones were sequenced by immunoSEQ multiplex PCR, and TCRdb holds only the in-frame ones, with some missing. Clone size and the V and J calls come from that table; the DNA yielded D and trimming. Among around 250,000 clones, 86% were seen once, and the ten largest hold around 6.5%. The CDR3 spans 12 residues. CDR1 MDHEN and CDR2 SYDVKM come from the germline V gene. Trimming stripped 2 bases from V and 6 bases from J, with 6 bases between. What was sequenced was peripheral blood. The TCR was taken from a man between 60 and 75 years old with acute or convalescent COVID-19. The chain recombines TRBV28 with TRBJ2-3; D gene uncertain. CDR3 loop: CASSLLGDTQYF. For the CDR3, the DNA is TGTGCCAGCAGTTTACTCGGGGATACGCAGTATTTT.